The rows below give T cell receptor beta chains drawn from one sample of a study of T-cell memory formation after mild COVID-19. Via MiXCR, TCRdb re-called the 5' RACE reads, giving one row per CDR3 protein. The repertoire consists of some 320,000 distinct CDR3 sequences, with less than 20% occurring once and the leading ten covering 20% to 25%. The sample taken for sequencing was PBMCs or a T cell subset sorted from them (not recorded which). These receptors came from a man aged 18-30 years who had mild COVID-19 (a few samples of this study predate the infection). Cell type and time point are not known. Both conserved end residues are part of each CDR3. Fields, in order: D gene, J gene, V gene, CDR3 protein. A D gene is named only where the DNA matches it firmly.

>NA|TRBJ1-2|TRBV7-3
CASSSGAVYGYTF
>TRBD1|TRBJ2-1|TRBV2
CASTGVRTGTFAEQFF
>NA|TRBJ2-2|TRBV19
CASSHTGNTGELFF
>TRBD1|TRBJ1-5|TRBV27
CASRRQGGIRSQPQHF
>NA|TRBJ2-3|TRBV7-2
CASSLGVRPPPESDTQYF
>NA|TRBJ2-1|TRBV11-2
CASSLEGLRTNEQFF
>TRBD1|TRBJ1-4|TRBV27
CASRTGVATNEKLFF
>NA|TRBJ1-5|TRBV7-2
CASSPLGLQPQHF
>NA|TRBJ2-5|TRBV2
CASARELQETQYF
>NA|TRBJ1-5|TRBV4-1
CASSQEWSSQPQHF
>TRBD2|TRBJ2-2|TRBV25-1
CASSFSGGAPGELFF
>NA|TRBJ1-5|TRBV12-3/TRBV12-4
CASSFEAPQPQHF
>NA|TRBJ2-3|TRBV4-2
CASSQDRGTSTDTQYF
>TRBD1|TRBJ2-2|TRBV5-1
CASSLSGTGVTGELFF
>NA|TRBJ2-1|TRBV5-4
CASSLEGDEQFF
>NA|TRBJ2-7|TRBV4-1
CASSQRGGYEQYF
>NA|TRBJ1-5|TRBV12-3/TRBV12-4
CASSFGTGRSNQPQHF
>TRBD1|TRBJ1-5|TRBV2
CASSWTGQQQPQHF
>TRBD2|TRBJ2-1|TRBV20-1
CSASRLARSYNEQFF
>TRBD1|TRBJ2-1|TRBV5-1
CASSLAGTGSNEQFF
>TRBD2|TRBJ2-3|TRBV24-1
CATSDSTSGGHDTQYF
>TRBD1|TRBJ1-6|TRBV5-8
CASSLRQGGYNSPLHF
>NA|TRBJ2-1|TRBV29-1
CSVVLGLTREQFF